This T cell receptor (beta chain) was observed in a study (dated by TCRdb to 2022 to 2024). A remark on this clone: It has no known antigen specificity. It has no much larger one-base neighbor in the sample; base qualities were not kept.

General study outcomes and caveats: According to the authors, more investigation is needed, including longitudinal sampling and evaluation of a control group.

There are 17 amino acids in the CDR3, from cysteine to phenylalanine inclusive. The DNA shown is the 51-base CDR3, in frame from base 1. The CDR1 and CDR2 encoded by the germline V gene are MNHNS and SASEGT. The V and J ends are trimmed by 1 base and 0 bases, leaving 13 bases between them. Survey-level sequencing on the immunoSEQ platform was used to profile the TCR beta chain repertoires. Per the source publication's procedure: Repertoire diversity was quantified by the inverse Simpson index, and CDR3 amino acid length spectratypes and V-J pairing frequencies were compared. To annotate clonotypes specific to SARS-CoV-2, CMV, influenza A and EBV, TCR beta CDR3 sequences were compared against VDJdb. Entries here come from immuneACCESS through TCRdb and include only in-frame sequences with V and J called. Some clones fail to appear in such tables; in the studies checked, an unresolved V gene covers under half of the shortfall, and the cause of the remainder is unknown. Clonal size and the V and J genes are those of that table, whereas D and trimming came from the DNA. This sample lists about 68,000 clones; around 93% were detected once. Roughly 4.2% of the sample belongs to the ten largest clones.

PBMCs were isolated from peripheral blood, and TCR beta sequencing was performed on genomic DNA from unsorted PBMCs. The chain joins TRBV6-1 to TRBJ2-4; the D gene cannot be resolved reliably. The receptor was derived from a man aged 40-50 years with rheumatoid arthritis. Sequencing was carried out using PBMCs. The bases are TGTGCCAGCAGTGAAGGGAGTGGGCGGATAGCCAAAAACATTCAGTACTTC. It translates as CASSEGSGRIAKNIQYF.